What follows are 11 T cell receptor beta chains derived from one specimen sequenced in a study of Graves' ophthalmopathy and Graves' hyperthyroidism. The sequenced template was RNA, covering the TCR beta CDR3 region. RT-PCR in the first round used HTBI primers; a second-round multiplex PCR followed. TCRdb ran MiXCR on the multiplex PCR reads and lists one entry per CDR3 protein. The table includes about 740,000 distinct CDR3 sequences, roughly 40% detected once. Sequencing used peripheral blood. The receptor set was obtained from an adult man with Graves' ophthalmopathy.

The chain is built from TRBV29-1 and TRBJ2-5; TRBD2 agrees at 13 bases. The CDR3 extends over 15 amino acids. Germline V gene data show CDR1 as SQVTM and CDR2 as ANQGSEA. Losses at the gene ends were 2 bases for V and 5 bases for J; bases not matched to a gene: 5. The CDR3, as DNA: TGCAGCGTTGAAACTAGCGGGAGGGCCTCTGAGACCCAGTACTTC. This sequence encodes CSVETSGRASETQYF.

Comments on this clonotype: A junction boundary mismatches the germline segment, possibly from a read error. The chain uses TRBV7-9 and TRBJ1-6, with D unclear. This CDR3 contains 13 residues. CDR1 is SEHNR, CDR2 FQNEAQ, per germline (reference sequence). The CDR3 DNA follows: TGCGCCAGCAGCCAAACGAATTATTCACCCCTCCACTTT. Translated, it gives CASSQTNYSPLHF.

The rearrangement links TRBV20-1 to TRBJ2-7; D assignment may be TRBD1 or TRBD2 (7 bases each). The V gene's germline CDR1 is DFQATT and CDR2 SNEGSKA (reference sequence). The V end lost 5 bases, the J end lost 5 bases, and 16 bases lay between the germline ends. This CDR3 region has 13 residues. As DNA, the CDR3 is TGCAGTGCTGCCCAGGGGGGGCCCGACGAGCAGTACTTC. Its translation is CSAAQGGPDEQYF.

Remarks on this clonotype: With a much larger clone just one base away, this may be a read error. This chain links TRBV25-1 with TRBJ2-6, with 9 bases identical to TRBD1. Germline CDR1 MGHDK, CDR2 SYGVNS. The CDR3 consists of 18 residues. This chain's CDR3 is CASSIRGQGSLGANVPTF. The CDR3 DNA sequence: TGTGCCAGCAGTATCCGCGGACAGGGGAGTCTTGGGGCCAACGTCCCGACTTTC.

CDR3 protein: CSTGTGYTEAFF. The CDR3 DNA follows: TGCAGTACCGGGACAGGGTACACTGAAGCTTTCTTT. The chain employs TRBV29-1 and TRBJ1-1; 9 bases map to TRBD1. The CDR3 has 12 amino acids. Germline CDR1 reads SQVTM; CDR2 reads ANQGSEA.

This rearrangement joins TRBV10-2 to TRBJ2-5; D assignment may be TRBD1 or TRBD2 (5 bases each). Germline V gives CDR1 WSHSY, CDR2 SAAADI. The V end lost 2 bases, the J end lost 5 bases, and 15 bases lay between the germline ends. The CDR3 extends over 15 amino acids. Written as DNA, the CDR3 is TGCGCCAGCAGTGAGAGTTGGACGGGACGGGAGACCCAGTACTTC. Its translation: CASSESWTGRETQYF.

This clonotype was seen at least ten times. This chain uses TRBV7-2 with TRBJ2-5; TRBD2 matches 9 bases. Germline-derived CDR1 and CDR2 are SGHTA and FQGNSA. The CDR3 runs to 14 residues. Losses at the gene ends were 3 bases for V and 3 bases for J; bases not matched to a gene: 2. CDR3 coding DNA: TGTGCCAGCAGCTTCATAGCGGGAGAAGAGACCCAGTACTTC. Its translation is CASSFIAGEETQYF.

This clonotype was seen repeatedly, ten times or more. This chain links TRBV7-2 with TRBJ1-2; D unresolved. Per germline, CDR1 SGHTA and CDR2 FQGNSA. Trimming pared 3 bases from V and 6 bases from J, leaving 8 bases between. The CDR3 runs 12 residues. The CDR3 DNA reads TGTGCCAGCAGCTTCCCGTACCATGGCTACACCTTC. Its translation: CASSFPYHGYTF.

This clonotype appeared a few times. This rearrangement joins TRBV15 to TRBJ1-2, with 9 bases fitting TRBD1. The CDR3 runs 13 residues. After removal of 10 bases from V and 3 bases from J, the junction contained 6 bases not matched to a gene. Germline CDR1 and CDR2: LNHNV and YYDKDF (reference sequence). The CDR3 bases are TGTGCCAGTGGCACAGGGGGCTACTATGGCTACACCTTC. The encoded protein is CASGTGGYYGYTF. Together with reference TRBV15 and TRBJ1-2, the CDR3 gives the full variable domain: DAMVIQNPRYQVTQFGKPVTLSCSQTLNHNVMYWYQQKSSQAPKLLFHYYDKDFNNEADTPDNFQSRRPNTSFCFLDIRSPGLGDTAMYLCASGTGGYYGYTFGSGTRLTVV.

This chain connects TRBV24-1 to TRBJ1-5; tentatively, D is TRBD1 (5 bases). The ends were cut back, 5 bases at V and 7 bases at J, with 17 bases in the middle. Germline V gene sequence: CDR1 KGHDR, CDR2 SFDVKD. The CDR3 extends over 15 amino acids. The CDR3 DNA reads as TGTGCCACCAGTGCTAGGGGCAGGGACCCGCAGCCCCAGCATTTT. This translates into CATSARGRDPQPQHF.

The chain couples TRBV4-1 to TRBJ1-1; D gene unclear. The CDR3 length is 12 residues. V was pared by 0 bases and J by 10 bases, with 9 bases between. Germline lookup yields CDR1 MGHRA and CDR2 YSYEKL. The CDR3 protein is CASSQDRVLAFF. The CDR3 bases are TGCGCCAGCAGCCAAGATCGGGTTTTAGCTTTCTTT.